These T cell receptor beta chains were read from a single sample in a study of control samples from healthy donors and cancer patients. Repertoires were generated with immunoSEQ multiplex PCR, while TCRdb's copy carries only in-frame clones and drops some. Of 150,000 to 200,000 clones in the sample, roughly 88% were seen once. The material sequenced was blood. Receptors originate from a young man in good health. Both conserved end residues are part of each CDR3. Fields, in order: D gene, J gene, V gene, clone size, CDR3 DNA, CDR3 protein. D genes are given only for firm matches. Only some rows state a clone size, as once, few, many or a class for expanded clones.

. | TRBJ2-1 | TRBV4-1 | . | TGCGCCAGCAGCCCTGGAGGTAAGACGTATAATGAGCAGTTCTTC | CASSPGGKTYNEQFF
TRBD1 | TRBJ1-2 | TRBV27 | . | TGTGCCAGCAGCCCCTCCGGGACAGGGAGCGGCTACACCTTC | CASSPSGTGSGYTF
TRBD2 | TRBJ2-1 | TRBV30 | once | TGTGCCTGGACTAGCGGGTACAATGAGCAGTTCTTC | CAWTSGYNEQFF
TRBD1 | TRBJ2-7 | TRBV28 | . | TGTGCCAGCAGCGTCCGGGACAGAATCTCCTACGAGCAGTACTTC | CASSVRDRISYEQYF
. | TRBJ2-1 | TRBV7-9 | . | TGTGCCAGCAGCCCCGGATCAGGGGTCTACAATGAGCAGTTCTTC | CASSPGSGVYNEQFF
TRBD1 | TRBJ1-6 | TRBV10-3 | . | TGTGCCATCAGCACAGGGGGTTCACCCCTCCACTTT | CAISTGGSPLHF
. | TRBJ2-5 | TRBV2 | . | TGTGCCAGCACCCCCAGCCTCAATATACAAGAGACCCAGTACTTC | CASTPSLNIQETQYF
TRBD1 | TRBJ2-5 | TRBV28 | . | TGTGCCAGCAGTTCCGGCCAGGGGGCCCTCCAAGAGACCCAGTACTTC | CASSSGQGALQETQYF
. | TRBJ2-2 | TRBV13 | . | TGTGCCAGCAGCTTAGGCCTCGGGGCGGAGAACACCGGGGAGCTGTTTTTT | CASSLGLGAENTGELFF
. | TRBJ1-1 | TRBV7-9 | . | TGTGCCAGCAGCTTAGGGACCACTGAAGCTTTCTTT | CASSLGTTEAFF
. | TRBJ2-5 | TRBV2 | . | TGTGCCAGCAGCCTGTTTTTGGGCGGGGCGACCCAGTACTTC | CASSLFLGGATQYF
. | TRBJ2-5 | TRBV28 | . | TGTGCCAGCAGTTTATTGGGGGCTGGAGAGACCCAGTACTTC | CASSLLGAGETQYF
TRBD2 | TRBJ2-2 | TRBV5-4 | . | TGTGCCAGCAGCCCCCGGCCTAGCGGGGGGCGGAACACCGGGGAGCTGTTTTTT | CASSPRPSGGRNTGELFF
TRBD1 | TRBJ1-1 | TRBV5-5 | . | TGTGCCAGCAGCTTGGCCAGGGGGGTGGTCGTAAACACTGAAGCTTTCTTT | CASSLARGVVVNTEAFF
TRBD2 | TRBJ2-3 | TRBV7-3 | . | TGTGCCAGCAGCCCCAGGACTAGCGCAGATACGCAGTATTTT | CASSPRTSADTQYF
TRBD1 | TRBJ1-4 | TRBV4-1 | . | TGCGCCAGCAGCCCTCGACAGGGTAATGAAAAACTGTTTTTT | CASSPRQGNEKLFF